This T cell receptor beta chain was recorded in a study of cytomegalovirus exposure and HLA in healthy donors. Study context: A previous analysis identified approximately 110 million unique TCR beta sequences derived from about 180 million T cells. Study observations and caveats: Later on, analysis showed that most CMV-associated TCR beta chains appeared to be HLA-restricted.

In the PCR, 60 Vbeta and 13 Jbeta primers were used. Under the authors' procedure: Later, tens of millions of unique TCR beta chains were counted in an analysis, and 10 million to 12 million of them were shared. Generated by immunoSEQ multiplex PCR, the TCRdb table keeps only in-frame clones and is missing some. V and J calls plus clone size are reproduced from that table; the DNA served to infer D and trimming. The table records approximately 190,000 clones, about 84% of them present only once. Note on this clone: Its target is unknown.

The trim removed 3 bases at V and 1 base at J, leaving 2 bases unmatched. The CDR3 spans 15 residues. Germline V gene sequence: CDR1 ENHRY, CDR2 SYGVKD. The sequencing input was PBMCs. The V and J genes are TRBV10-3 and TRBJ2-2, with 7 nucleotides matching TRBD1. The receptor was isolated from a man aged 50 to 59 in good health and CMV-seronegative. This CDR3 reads CAISDYRGNTGELFF. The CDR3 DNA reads TGTGCCATCAGTGATTACAGGGGGAACACCGGGGAGCTGTTTTTT.